Below are 10 T cell receptor beta chains sequenced from a single sample in a study of T-cell memory formation after mild COVID-19. TCRdb recomputed calls from the 5' RACE reads with MiXCR, one row per CDR3 protein. The sample consists of 150,000 to 200,000 distinct CDR3 sequences, roughly 12% of them appearing once. The sample comprised PBMCs or a T cell subset sorted from them (not recorded which). The source of these receptors is a man between 18 and 35 years old who had mild COVID-19 (a few samples of this study predate the infection). Cell type and time point are not known.

V is TRBV25-1 and J is TRBJ1-1; D may be TRBD1 (5 bases). The V gene lost 2 bases and the J gene lost 7 bases, with 11 bases spanning the gap. CDR1 is MGHDK and CDR2 is SYGVNS in the germline V gene. This CDR3 is 13 amino acids long. CDR3 bases: TGTGCCAGCAGTGAAGCAGGGTCTATTGAAGCTTTCTTT. Translated, it gives CASSEAGSIEAFF.

The chain uses TRBV4-2 and TRBJ1-3; D not resolved. CDR3 length: 16 residues. V lost 0 bases to trimming and J lost 0 bases, with 9 bases between them. Germline CDR1 is LGHNA and CDR2 is YNFKEQ. The CDR3 sequence: CASSQDRASSGNTIYF. CDR3 coding DNA: TGTGCCAGCAGCCAAGATCGGGCGAGCTCTGGAAACACCATATATTTT.

J is TRBJ1-5 and V is TRBV12-3 or TRBV12-4, with TRBD1 matching 10 bases. The CDR3 has 15 amino acids. Unmatched junction bases numbered 7, after V lost 5 bases and J lost 6 bases. CDR3 sequence (DNA): TGTGCCAGCAGTAACCGACAGGGGGCAGGTCAGCCCCAGCATTTT. Protein sequence: CASSNRQGAGQPQHF.

This clonotype was counted at least ten times. V is TRBV5-1 and J is TRBJ1-5, with unresolved D. Trimming cost V 5 bases and J 2 bases, with 8 bases left between them. Germline V gene data show CDR1 as SGHRS and CDR2 as YFSETQ. The CDR3 is 13 residues long. Here the CDR3 DNA reads TGCGCCAGCAGTGTGGCAGGCAATCAGCCCCAGCATTTT. Translation gives CASSVAGNQPQHF.

This chain uses TRBV19 with TRBJ2-7, with TRBD1 identical over 9 bases. The germline CDR1 and CDR2 sequences are LNHDA and SQIVND (reference sequence). Trimming removed 3 bases from V and 4 bases from J; junction bases left unmatched: 10. CDR3 length: 16 residues. The CDR3 protein is CASSIRGTGTGYEQYF. Written as DNA, the CDR3 is TGTGCCAGTAGTATCAGAGGGACAGGGACGGGTTACGAGCAGTACTTC.

This chain links TRBV7-2 with TRBJ1-3; TRBD1 matches at 8 bases. Germline trimming cut 3 bases from V and 2 bases from J; bases unmatched to any gene: 6. This CDR3 contains 16 residues. The germline V gene has CDR1 SGHTA and CDR2 FQGNSA. CDR3 residues: CASSFTGGLAGNTIYF. The CDR3 nucleotides read TGTGCCAGCAGCTTCACAGGGGGTCTCGCTGGAAACACCATATATTTT. The full variable domain, in which reference TRBV7-2 and TRBJ1-3 provide the parts outside the CDR3, is GAGVSQSPSNKVTEKGKDVELRCDPISGHTALYWYRQSLGQGLEFLIYFQGNSAPDKSGLPSDRFSAERTGGSVSTLTIQRTQQEDSAVYLCASSFTGGLAGNTIYFGEGSWLTVV.

In this sample, this clonotype turned up a few times. V is TRBV25-1 and J is TRBJ2-2; 11 bases fit TRBD1. Germline V CDR1 and CDR2: MGHDK, SYGVNS. The CDR3 extends over 15 amino acids. V lost 6 bases, J lost 5 bases, and 5 bases stayed unmatched. The CDR3 nucleotides read TGTGCCAGCAGAGGACAGGGGGCGCGAACCGGGGAGCTGTTTTTT. Protein product: CASRGQGARTGELFF.

In its sample, this clonotype was seen a few times. The V call is TRBV4-1, the J call TRBJ2-3; TRBD2 might be the D (5 bases). The length of the CDR3 is 15 residues. CDR1 and CDR2 (germline): MGHRA, YSYEKL. V dropped 4 bases and J dropped 6 bases, with 17 bases sitting between them. CDR3: CASSPHGSPGDTQYF. CDR3 nucleotide sequence: TGCGCCAGCAGCCCCCACGGTAGTCCGGGGGATACGCAGTATTTT.

This clonotype came up a few times. J is TRBJ2-3 and V is TRBV20-1; 13 bases are shared with TRBD2. The CDR3 runs 16 residues. The V segment lost 4 bases and the J segment 6 bases; nucleotides outside the gene matches: 10. Germline V CDR1 and CDR2: DFQATT, SNEGSKA (reference sequence). The chain's CDR3 is CSATPLTSGGRDTQYF. In DNA form, the CDR3 reads TGCAGTGCTACCCCACTGACTAGCGGGGGGCGGGATACGCAGTATTTT.

This sequence joins TRBV6-1 and TRBJ1-1, with D unclear. Trimming stripped 5 bases from V and 7 bases from J, with 11 bases between. CDR3 length equals 12 residues. Germline V lookup: CDR1 MNHNS, CDR2 SASEGT. CDR3 nucleotide sequence: TGTGCCAGCAGTCGGGCCGAAATTGAAGCTTTCTTT. It is translated as CASSRAEIEAFF.